This T cell receptor (beta chain) was captured by sequencing in a study of T cell clones after liver transplantation. Whole-study context: Pre-transplant mixed lymphocyte reactions yielded third-party-reactive TCRbeta sequences as comparators for graft-donor-reactive sequences. Patients counted as tolerant after at least one year off all immunosuppression, enzymes not exceeding twice normal.

General study findings and limits: A significant post-transplant drop in circulating graft-donor-reactive CD4 TCRbeta sequences occurred in most of the 8 subjects. Rather than being deleted, graft donor-reactive T cells may have moved into the graft.

Concerning this clone itself: The target antigen is unknown.

This CDR3 contains 16 residues. CDR1 and CDR2 (germline): SGHAT, FQNNGV. The germline V and J ends were trimmed by 3 bases and 3 bases, with 17 bases remaining between them. TCRdb's table, derived via immunoSEQ multiplex PCR, lists solely in-frame clones and lacks some. Counted here are around 100,000 clones, around 80% occurring once; the ten biggest clones make up less than 3%. The genes are TRBV11-2 and TRBJ1-2; D call uncertain. Sequenced here: CD4+ T cells from blood, sampled around 4 years after liver transplant. The clonotype comes from a human patient who received a liver transplant. Part of the T cell pool may stem from the graft donor. The DNA for the CDR3 is TGTGCCAGCAGCTTGGATTGGCCGTGGAGCCACTATGGCTACACCTTC. This sequence encodes CASSLDWPWSHYGYTF.